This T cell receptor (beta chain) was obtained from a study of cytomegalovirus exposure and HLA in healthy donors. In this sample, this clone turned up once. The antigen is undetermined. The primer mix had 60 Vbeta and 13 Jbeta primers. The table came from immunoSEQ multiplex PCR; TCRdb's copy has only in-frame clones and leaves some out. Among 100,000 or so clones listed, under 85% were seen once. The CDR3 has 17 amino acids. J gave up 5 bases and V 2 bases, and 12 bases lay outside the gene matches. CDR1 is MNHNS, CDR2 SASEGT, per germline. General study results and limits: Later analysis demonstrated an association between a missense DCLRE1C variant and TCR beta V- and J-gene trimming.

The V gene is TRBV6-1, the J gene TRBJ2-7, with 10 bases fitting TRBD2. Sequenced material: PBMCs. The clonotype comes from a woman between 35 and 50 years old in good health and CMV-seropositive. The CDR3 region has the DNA TGTGCCAGCAGTGAATGGGCTAGCGGGAGTACTTCCCACGAGCAGTACTTC. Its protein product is CASSEWASGSTSHEQYF.